A single sample gave rise to the 22 T cell receptor beta chains below, sequenced in a study of blood T cell repertoires in COVID-19. Here immunoSEQ multiplex PCR was the method, and the copy in TCRdb shows in-frame clones only, minus some. The table has about 210,000 clones, under 90% seen once. The sample taken for sequencing was peripheral blood. These receptors came from a woman aged 40 to 50 with active or convalescent COVID-19.

CDR3 sequence reads: CAWSRDRGLYSNQPQHF. The CDR3 DNA reads TGTGCCTGGAGTAGGGACAGGGGGCTATACAGCAATCAGCCCCAGCATTTT. The V and J genes are TRBV30 and TRBJ1-5, with 12 bases aligning to TRBD1. The germline V gene encodes CDR1 GTSNPN and CDR2 SVGIG (reference sequence). The CDR3 covers 17 residues. J gave up 1 base and V 2 bases, and 6 bases lay outside the gene matches.

This clone has just a few counts. The V and J genes are TRBV28 and TRBJ1-2, with D possibly matching TRBD1 (6 bases). The germline gives CDR1 MDHEN, CDR2 SYDVKM. Between the trimmed V and J ends, which lost 4 bases and 4 bases, there was a span of 10 bases. This CDR3 is 13 amino acids long. The CDR3 spells CASSSRTAYGYTF. The CDR3 DNA reads TGTGCCAGCAGTTCTAGGACAGCCTATGGCTACACCTTC.

This clone has ten or more counts. The V gene is TRBV9, the J gene TRBJ2-2; TRBD1 matches at 7 bases. Germline V CDR1 and CDR2: SGDLS, YYNGEE. CDR3 length: 14 amino acids. Trimming at V came to 0 bases and at J to 7 bases, leaving 3 bases not matched to a gene. CDR3 sequence: CASSVVQGNGELFF. The DNA of the CDR3 is TGTGCCAGCAGCGTAGTACAGGGGAACGGGGAGCTGTTTTTT.

The CDR3 DNA reads TGTGCCAGTTCAATCAGGGGGCAAGAGAGCTACACCTTC. Encoded protein: CASSIRGQESYTF. This chain uses TRBV6-5 with TRBJ1-2; TRBD1 matches at 8 bases. V lost 9 bases to trimming and J lost 9 bases; unmatched junction nucleotides: 12. Germline V gene data show CDR1 as MNHEY and CDR2 as SVGAGI. The CDR3 is 13 amino acids.

The chain combines TRBV5-4 with TRBJ1-2; D is uncertain. V dropped 0 bases and J dropped 6 bases, with 12 bases sitting between them. Germline V gene lookup returns CDR1 SGHNT and CDR2 YYREEE (reference sequence). The CDR3 is made up of 14 amino acids. The CDR3 coding sequence is TGTGCCAGCAGCTTGGAGGTACAAGCGGATGGCTACACCTTC. Translation gives CASSLEVQADGYTF.

This chain uses TRBV19 with TRBJ1-4; D is perhaps TRBD1 (5 bases). Trimming cost V 5 bases and J 8 bases, with 24 bases left between them. This CDR3 spans 17 amino acids. Germline lookup yields CDR1 LNHDA and CDR2 SQIVND (reference sequence). CDR3 sequence: CASSRILPGRAQEKLFF. The CDR3 coding sequence is TGTGCCAGTAGTCGGATCTTGCCGGGCAGGGCCCAGGAAAAACTGTTTTTT.

The rearrangement joins TRBV29-1 to TRBJ2-1, with D unresolved. CDR1 is SQVTM and CDR2 is ANQGSEA in the germline V gene. The germline V and J ends were trimmed by 6 bases and 1 base, with 10 bases remaining between them. CDR3 length: 13 amino acids. CDR3 sequence reads: CSVHYPSYNEQFF. The CDR3 DNA sequence: TGCAGCGTGCACTATCCTTCCTACAATGAGCAGTTCTTC.

The chain couples TRBV7-9 to TRBJ2-5, with TRBD1 matching 9 bases. CDR3 length: 14 amino acids. CDR1 and CDR2 from the germline V gene are SEHNR and FQNEAQ (reference sequence). V lost 2 bases, J lost 5 bases, and 3 bases stayed unmatched. CDR3 amino acids: CASSLMGQGETQYF. DNA for the CDR3: TGTGCCAGCAGCTTAATGGGACAGGGTGAGACCCAGTACTTC.

The gene calls are TRBV19 and TRBJ1-2, with D possibly matching TRBD1 (5 bases). The CDR3 runs 15 residues. Per germline, CDR1 LNHDA and CDR2 SQIVND (reference sequence). V lost 3 bases and J lost 4, with 15 bases in between. CDR3 protein: CASSMDQGAPYGYTF. The CDR3 DNA is TGTGCCAGTAGTATGGACCAAGGGGCTCCCTATGGCTACACCTTC.

The chain recombines TRBV11-2 with TRBJ1-1; TRBD1 is a possible D gene (6 bases). V gave up 5 bases and J gave up 0 bases, with 10 bases separating them. Germline V CDR1 and CDR2: SGHAT, FQNNGV. There are 14 residues in the CDR3. The CDR3 sequence is CASSVDRVNTEAFF. The CDR3 DNA reads as TGTGCCAGCAGCGTGGACAGAGTGAACACTGAAGCTTTCTTT.

The chain employs TRBV29-1 and TRBJ2-3; TRBD2 matches at 10 bases. Germline CDR1 SQVTM, CDR2 ANQGSEA. J lost 11 bases, V lost 3 bases, and 8 bases had no gene match. The CDR3 is made up of 13 amino acids. CDR3 protein: CSVDIAGGGGQYF. CDR3 in DNA: TGCAGCGTTGACATAGCGGGGGGAGGGGGGCAGTATTTT.

The chain is built from TRBV19 and TRBJ1-2; D possibly corresponds to TRBD1 (6 bases). Germline V gene data show CDR1 as LNHDA and CDR2 as SQIVND (reference sequence). CDR3 length: 14 residues. The V end was cut by 7 bases, the J end by 4 bases, with 16 bases between. The CDR3 region has the DNA TGTGCCAGTAACGGAGGGGGGGCAAGCTATGGCTACACCTTC. It codes for CASNGGGASYGYTF.

There are a few counts of this clone. The CDR3 spells CASSIPTQGSGNTIYF. CDR3 bases: TGTGCCAGTAGTATCCCCACCCAGGGGTCGGGAAACACCATATATTTT. V gene TRBV19 combines with J gene TRBJ1-3; TRBD1 is a possible D gene (6 bases). Trimming pared 3 bases from V and 4 bases from J, leaving 16 bases between. The CDR3 is 16 amino acids. Germline V gene lookup returns CDR1 LNHDA and CDR2 SQIVND (reference sequence). The full variable domain, with the rest looked up from reference TRBV19 and TRBJ1-3, is DGGITQSPKYLFRKEGQNVTLSCEQNLNHDAMYWYRQDPGQGLRLIYYSQIVNDFQKGDIAEGYSVSREKKESFPLTVTSAQKNPTAFYLCASSIPTQGSGNTIYFGEGSWLTVV.

This chain connects TRBV9 to TRBJ1-1; 7 positions match TRBD1. The CDR3 spans 16 residues. V dropped 0 bases and J dropped 4; count of bases not matched to a gene: 9. Germline CDR1 reads SGDLS; CDR2 reads YYNGEE. DNA of the CDR3: TGTGCCAGCAGCGTAGATTGGGACAGTGGGGGCACTGAAGCTTTCTTT. Protein sequence: CASSVDWDSGGTEAFF.

This clone is a singleton in its sample. The V call is TRBV11-3, the J call TRBJ2-5; D gene uncertain. The CDR3 runs to 15 residues. The V and J ends lost 2 bases and 2 bases respectively, with 12 bases between them. CDR1 is SGHNT and CDR2 is YENEEA in the germline V gene. CDR3 loop: CASSLQSVSQETQYF. In nucleotides, the CDR3 is TGTGCCAGCAGCTTACAAAGCGTGTCTCAAGAGACCCAGTACTTC.

The rearrangement uses TRBV21-1 and TRBJ1-1. TRBV21-1 is shown as a pseudogene. CDR3 size: 12 residues. The DNA of the CDR3 is TGTGCCAGCAGCCCCCGGGGAGGCGAAGCTTTCTTT. It encodes CASSPRGGEAFF.

This clone was observed a handful of times. The chain couples TRBV2 to TRBJ2-7; 9 bases match TRBD1. Germline CDR1 and CDR2: SNHLY and FYNNEI. The CDR3 runs to 16 residues. V was pared by 6 bases and J by 7 bases, with 16 bases of the junction left unmatched. CDR3 in DNA: TGTGCCAGCAGGCCACGTACCGGGACAGGGCGACTTGAGCAGTACTTC. Protein sequence: CASRPRTGTGRLEQYF.

This chain connects TRBV7-6 to TRBJ1-3, with a tentative D call TRBD1 (5 bases). CDR3 length equals 16 residues. V was cut by 5 bases and J by 0 bases, with 14 bases left in between. Germline CDR1 SGHVS, CDR2 FNYEAQ. CDR3: CASSPTTDSSGNTIYF. The CDR3 DNA reads TGTGCCAGCAGCCCCACGACAGATTCCTCTGGAAACACCATATATTTT.

The V and J genes are TRBV12-3 or TRBV12-4 and TRBJ2-1; D gene unclear. There are 12 residues in the CDR3. Trimming left V 3 bases short and J 6 bases short, with 6 bases between. The CDR3 reads CASSFFPNEQFF. The DNA for the CDR3 is TGTGCCAGCAGTTTCTTCCCCAATGAGCAGTTCTTC.

The chain uses TRBV27 and TRBJ1-2, with 7 bases that match TRBD1. Per the germline V gene, CDR1 is MNHEY and CDR2 is SMNVEV (reference sequence). The CDR3 has 13 amino acids. The ends lost 5 bases at V and 4 bases at J; junction bases unmatched: 4. In DNA, the CDR3 is TGTGCCAGCAGTCAGGGACAGTCCTATGGCTACACCTTC. Protein product: CASSQGQSYGYTF.

The genes are TRBV30 and TRBJ1-3; 8 bases line up with TRBD1. Germline V gene sequence: CDR1 GTSNPN, CDR2 SVGIG (reference sequence). The V and J ends lost 0 bases and 4 bases, in that order; junction bases with no gene match: 14. This CDR3 spans 18 amino acids. The CDR3 DNA is TGTGCCTGGAGTGTATTGTCGATAGGGACAGGTTCCGGAAACACCATATATTTT. It is translated as CAWSVLSIGTGSGNTIYF. Looking up the rest from reference TRBV30 and TRBJ1-3 gives the full variable domain: SQTIHQWPATLVQPVGSPLSLECTVEGTSNPNLYWYRQAAGRGLQLLFYSVGIGQISSEVPQNLSASRPQDRQFILSSKKLLLSDSGFYLCAWSVLSIGTGSGNTIYFGEGSWLTVV.

This chain connects TRBV10-1 to TRBJ2-3; D ambiguous. The V gene lost 3 bases and the J gene lost 3 bases, with 4 bases spanning the gap. The V gene's germline CDR1 is WNHNN and CDR2 SYGVQD (reference sequence). The CDR3 covers 12 residues. CDR3 nucleotides: TGCGCCAGCAGTGACTTAACAGATACGCAGTATTTT. Translating gives CASSDLTDTQYF.